These T cell receptor beta chains were read from a single sample in a study of T-cell memory formation after mild COVID-19. MiXCR, applied by TCRdb to the 5' RACE reads, yields one record per CDR3 protein. The sample lists under 700,000 distinct CDR3 sequences; roughly 20% were seen once. Sequenced input: PBMCs or a T cell subset sorted from them (not recorded which). The receptors derive from an adult woman who had mild COVID-19 (a few samples of this study predate the infection). Cell type and time point are not known. Each CDR3 is given with its conserved first and last residue.

v_call	j_call	cdr3_aa
TRBV4-3	TRBJ2-7	CASSQEVWPQEIYEQYF
TRBV29-1	TRBJ2-1	CSVVSLVSGRTYNEQFF
TRBV4-1	TRBJ1-2	CASSPGTGSSYGYTF
TRBV29-1	TRBJ2-1	CSVEETSGRADEQFF
TRBV12-3/TRBV12-4	TRBJ2-7	CASSSQRGPSVEQYF
TRBV20-1	TRBJ2-5	CSGTRGETQYF
TRBV6-5	TRBJ1-5	CASSYRPGGNQPQHF
TRBV6-2/TRBV6-3	TRBJ1-1	CASSYSGQGDTEAFF
TRBV5-1	TRBJ1-4	CASSNGRINEKLFF
TRBV30	TRBJ2-1	CAWSEGQGIKNEQFF
TRBV5-1	TRBJ1-5	CASSTGPGNQPQHF
TRBV6-2/TRBV6-3	TRBJ2-3	CASRLLAGGPDTQYF
TRBV7-9	TRBJ1-2	CASSLAPQGFGYTF
TRBV7-3	TRBJ2-3	CASSPQGGAQYF
TRBV11-1	TRBJ2-3	CASSFQGIGTDTQYF
TRBV6-5	TRBJ2-3	CASSYSRALTQYF
TRBV7-2	TRBJ1-6	CASSSRGPRVNSPLHF
TRBV9	TRBJ2-1	CASSVGNSLPASSYNEQFF
TRBV21-1	TRBJ2-1	CASSKVWVTSGLYNEQFF
TRBV12-3/TRBV12-4	TRBJ2-5	CASSLAARQETQYF
TRBV7-8	TRBJ2-2	CASSLGQGARAGELFF
TRBV7-2	TRBJ2-2	CASSSTSGPNTGELFF
TRBV20-1	TRBJ2-7	CSAVRAALSSYEQYF
TRBV10-3	TRBJ1-4	CAISEDINEKLFF
TRBV7-2	TRBJ2-3	CASTYSVTQYF
TRBV5-1	TRBJ1-1	CASSLEDRSTEAFF
TRBV28	TRBJ2-7	CASSLNWGYEQYF
TRBV20-1	TRBJ2-3	CSATGLAGGSTDTQYF
TRBV27	TRBJ1-1	CASSAGFNTEAFF
TRBV15	TRBJ2-5	CATSRLSNQETQYF
TRBV20-1	TRBJ2-7	CSASHSPYEQYF
TRBV29-1	TRBJ2-1	CSPTLAMIPLDEQFF
TRBV6-5	TRBJ2-1	CASSSNPARGYNEQFF
TRBV3-1	TRBJ1-1	CASSQGRGWDTEAFF
TRBV29-1	TRBJ1-2	CSVVGQNPYGYTF
TRBV7-2	TRBJ2-2	CASRDTGNTGELFF
TRBV7-6	TRBJ2-5	CASSYNSGGQETQYF
TRBV20-1	TRBJ1-1	CSATGGSEAFF
TRBV24-1	TRBJ2-1	CATSEGWNEQFF
TRBV20-1	TRBJ1-3	CSASTSGRGLGNTIYF
TRBV11-2	TRBJ2-1	CASSFRSSGSWNEQFF
TRBV12-3/TRBV12-4	TRBJ1-1	CASSLNWGNTEAFF
TRBV10-1	TRBJ1-1	CASSDPTGGANTEAFF
TRBV7-9	TRBJ2-3	CASSYERGGPDTQYF
TRBV12-3/TRBV12-4	TRBJ1-1	CASSSDRSTEAFF
TRBV9	TRBJ1-2	CASSVARGTSYGYTF
TRBV20-1	TRBJ2-3	CSASLPSGLADTQYF